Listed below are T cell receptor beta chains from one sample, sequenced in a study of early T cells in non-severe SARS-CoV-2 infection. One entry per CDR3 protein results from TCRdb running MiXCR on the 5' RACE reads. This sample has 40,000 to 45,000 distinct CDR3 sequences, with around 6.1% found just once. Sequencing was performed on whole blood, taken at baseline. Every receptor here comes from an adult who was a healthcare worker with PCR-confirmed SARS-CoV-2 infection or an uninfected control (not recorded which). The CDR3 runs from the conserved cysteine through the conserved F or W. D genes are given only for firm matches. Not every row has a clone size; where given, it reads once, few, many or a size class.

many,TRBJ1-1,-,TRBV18,CASSPDRTNTEAFF,TGTGCCAGCTCACCAGACAGGACCAACACTGAAGCTTTCTTT
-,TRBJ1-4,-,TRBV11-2,CASSFQGINEKLFF,TGTGCCAGCAGCTTTCAGGGAATTAATGAAAAACTGTTTTTT
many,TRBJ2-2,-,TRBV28,CASSSSSVLNTGELFF,TGTGCCAGCAGTTCGAGTAGCGTCTTGAACACCGGGGAGCTGTTTTTT
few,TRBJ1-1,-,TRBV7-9,CTSSPRFDGSTEAFF,TGTACCAGCAGTCCTCGCTTTGATGGCTCCACTGAAGCTTTCTTT
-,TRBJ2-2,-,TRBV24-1,CATRQSVTGELFF,TGTGCCACCCGACAGAGCGTCACCGGGGAGCTGTTTTTT
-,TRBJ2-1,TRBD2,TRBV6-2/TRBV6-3,CASRETGGYNEQFF,TGTGCCAGCAGGGAGACGGGGGGGTACAATGAGCAGTTCTTC
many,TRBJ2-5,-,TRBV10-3,CAISEGGAQETQYF,TGTGCCATCAGTGAAGGGGGGGCTCAAGAGACCCAGTACTTC
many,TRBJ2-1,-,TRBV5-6,CASSLRKEEISSYNEQFF,TGTGCCAGCAGCTTGAGGAAAGAGGAAATTAGCTCCTACAATGAGCAGTTCTTC
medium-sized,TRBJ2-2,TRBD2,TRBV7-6,CASSLALAGVNTGELFF,TGTGCCAGCAGCTTAGCGCTAGCGGGGGTGAACACCGGGGAGCTGTTTTTT
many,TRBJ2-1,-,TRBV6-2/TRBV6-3,CASSETRNEQFF,TGTGCCAGCAGCGAGACAAGGAATGAGCAGTTCTTC
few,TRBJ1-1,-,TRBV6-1,CASRTLAGSYGAFF,TGTGCCAGCAGGACTCTAGCAGGGAGTTATGGAGCTTTCTTT
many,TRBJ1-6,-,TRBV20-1,CSAPRGGRSNNSPLHF,TGCAGTGCTCCCCGCGGAGGCCGCTCCAATAATTCACCCCTCCACTTT
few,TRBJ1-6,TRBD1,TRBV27,CASSSGQVFSPLHF,TGTGCCAGCAGCTCCGGACAGGTCTTTTCACCCCTCCACTTT
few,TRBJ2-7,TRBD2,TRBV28,CAAAGRYDEQYF,TGTGCTGCAGCGGGGAGGTACGACGAGCAGTACTTC
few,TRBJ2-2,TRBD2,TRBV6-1,CASSAVAGGVTGELFF,TGTGCCAGCAGTGCAGTAGCGGGAGGTGTTACCGGGGAGCTGTTTTTT
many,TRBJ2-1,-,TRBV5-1,CASSLVLGDEQFF,TGCGCCAGCAGCTTGGTTTTGGGGGATGAGCAGTTCTTC
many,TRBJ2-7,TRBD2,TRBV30,CAWRGSGRSYEQYF,TGTGCCTGGCGCGGGAGCGGGAGGTCCTACGAGCAGTACTTC
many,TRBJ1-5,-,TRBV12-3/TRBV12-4,CASSSYRDGQPQHF,TGTGCCAGCAGTTCCTACAGGGATGGCCAGCCCCAGCATTTT
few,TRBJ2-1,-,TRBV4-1,CASSQVRDRLFYNEQFF,TGCGCCAGCAGCCAAGTGCGCGACAGACTTTTCTACAATGAGCAGTTCTTC
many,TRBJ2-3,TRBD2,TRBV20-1,CSVLAGKMADTQYF,TGCAGTGTTTTAGCGGGGAAAATGGCAGATACGCAGTATTTT
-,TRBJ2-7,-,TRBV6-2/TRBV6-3,CASSDSWEQYF,TGTGCCAGCAGCGACAGTTGGGAGCAGTACTTC
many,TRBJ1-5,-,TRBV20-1,CSARVGKMGQPQHF,TGCAGTGCTAGAGTGGGCAAAATGGGACAGCCCCAGCATTTT
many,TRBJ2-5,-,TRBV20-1,CSALLGQETQYF,TGCAGTGCTTTACTAGGTCAAGAGACCCAGTACTTC
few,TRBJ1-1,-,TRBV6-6,CASKSAGITEAFF,TGTGCCAGCAAGAGCGCGGGGATAACTGAAGCTTTCTTT
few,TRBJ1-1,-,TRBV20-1,CSAREYRNKNTEAFF,TGCAGTGCTAGAGAGTACAGGAATAAGAACACTGAAGCTTTCTTT
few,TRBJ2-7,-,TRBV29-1,CSAGWGDYEQYF,TGCAGCGCTGGGTGGGGCGACTACGAGCAGTACTTC
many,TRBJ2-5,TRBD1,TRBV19,CASSLSGTGQETQYF,TGTGCCAGTAGTCTCTCCGGGACAGGGCAAGAGACCCAGTACTTC
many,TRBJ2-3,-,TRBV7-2,CASSLALGRRDTQYF,TGTGCCAGCAGCTTAGCGCTAGGAAGGAGGGATACGCAGTATTTT
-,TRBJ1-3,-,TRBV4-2,CASSLYRSPGNTIYF,TGTGCCAGCAGCCTTTACAGGTCCCCTGGAAACACCATATATTTT
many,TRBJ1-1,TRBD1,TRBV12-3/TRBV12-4,CASSLDRGGTEAFF,TGTGCCAGCAGCCTGGACAGGGGGGGGACTGAAGCTTTCTTT
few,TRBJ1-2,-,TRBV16,CASSQGRGNYGYTF,TGTGCCAGCAGCCAAGGACGCGGGAACTATGGCTACACCTTC
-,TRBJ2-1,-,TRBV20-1,CSARSRVEGEQFF,TGCAGTGCTAGGAGCAGGGTAGAAGGTGAGCAGTTCTTC